These 8 T cell receptor beta chains share one sample of origin, sequenced in a study of blood T cell repertoires in COVID-19. Assay: immunoSEQ multiplex PCR; the TCRdb copy retains only in-frame clones and omits some. The table has 75,000 to 95,000 clones, 82% seen once. Sequenced sample: peripheral blood. Receptors originate from a human donor in a cohort sampled during active COVID-19.

The chain is built from TRBV11-2 and TRBJ2-5; D perhaps matches TRBD2 (7 bases). The CDR3 contains 15 residues. The V and J ends lost 2 bases and 5 bases respectively, with 15 bases between them. Germline V lookup: CDR1 SGHAT, CDR2 FQNNGV. In nucleotides, the CDR3 is TGTGCCAGCAGCTTATGGGGGGGGGCTATCGAGACCCAGTACTTC. Translated, it gives CASSLWGGAIETQYF.

This clone has only a few counts. The rearrangement uses TRBV7-6 and TRBJ2-5; tentative D call: TRBD2 (6 bases). CDR3 length: 16 amino acids. Trimming stripped 1 base from V and 5 bases from J, with 17 bases between. The germline gives CDR1 SGHVS, CDR2 FNYEAQ. The CDR3 DNA reads TGTGCCAGCAGCTTAGGGGGGGTCCTCCTAGGGGAGACCCAGTACTTC. Its protein product is CASSLGGVLLGETQYF.

The V and J genes are TRBV5-8 and TRBJ2-3; 10 bases are shared with TRBD2. CDR1 SGHTS and CDR2 YDEGEE come from the germline V gene. The CDR3 runs 14 residues. With V trimmed by 2 bases and J by 5 bases, 2 bases remained unmatched. The CDR3 loop reads CASSLAGGRDTQYF. CDR3 nucleotide sequence: TGTGCCAGCAGCTTAGCGGGGGGGCGAGATACGCAGTATTTT. Together with reference TRBV5-8 and TRBJ2-3, the CDR3 gives the full variable domain: EAGVTQSPTHLIKTRGQQATLRCSPISGHTSVYWYQQALGLGLQFLLWYDEGEERNRGNFPPRFSGRQFPNYSSELNVNALELEDSALYLCASSLAGGRDTQYFGPGTRLTVL.

The V gene is TRBV6-8, the J gene TRBJ1-1, with a weak D call TRBD1 (5 bases). CDR1 and CDR2 (germline): MNHGY, SAAAGT. The CDR3 runs 17 residues. V was clipped by 0 bases and J by 2 bases, with 16 bases between them. CDR3 coding DNA: TGTGCCAGCAGTTACTCGACCAGGGCAGACTTAAACACTGAAGCTTTCTTT. It encodes CASSYSTRADLNTEAFF.

The chain recombines TRBV25-1 with TRBJ1-2; the match to TRBD1 covers 7 bases. CDR1 is MGHDK and CDR2 is SYGVNS in the germline V gene. V shed 4 bases, J shed 2 bases, and the junction held 4 bases outside the gene matches. The CDR3 is 14 amino acids. Here the CDR3 reads CASSVMTGNYGYTF. The CDR3 DNA follows: TGTGCCAGCAGTGTCATGACAGGGAACTATGGCTACACCTTC.

This chain uses TRBV5-1 with TRBJ2-3; D gene uncertain. CDR3 length: 13 residues. Germline assignment: CDR1 SGHRS and CDR2 YFSETQ. V lost 6 bases and J 6 bases, leaving 14 bases between the germline ends. CDR3 amino acids: CASTFRESDTQYF. The CDR3 DNA sequence: TGCGCCAGCACCTTCCGAGAGTCGGATACGCAGTATTTT.

The chain links TRBV7-2 to TRBJ1-5; D is possibly TRBD1 (5 bases). The CDR3 is 15 residues long. V lost 1 base to trimming and J lost 4 bases, with 11 bases between them. Germline assignment: CDR1 SGHTA and CDR2 FQGNSA. In DNA, the CDR3 is TGTGCCAGCAGCTTAGAGGCAGGGCGAAATCAGCCCCAGCATTTT. Its protein is CASSLEAGRNQPQHF.

The rearrangement joins TRBV4-1 to TRBJ2-7; D gene unclear. V was trimmed by 4 bases and J by 6 bases, leaving 10 bases between them. CDR1 and CDR2 from the germline V gene are MGHRA and YSYEKL. This CDR3 has 12 amino acids. Here the CDR3 DNA reads TGCGCCAGCAGCCCTTCTGGAGTCGAGCAGTACTTC. Translation gives CASSPSGVEQYF.